A selection of T cell receptor beta chains follows, all from one sample in a study of blood T cell repertoires in COVID-19. Data came from immunoSEQ multiplex PCR; TCRdb stores just in-frame clones and leaves some out. This table has around 140,000 clones, roughly 79% appearing once. Sequenced sample: peripheral blood. All receptors derive from a woman aged 55-70 years with active or convalescent COVID-19. CDR3s include the opening cysteine and the closing phenylalanine or tryptophan. D genes are given only for firm matches. Only some rows state a clone size, as once, few, many or a class for expanded clones.

abundance: .
v_gene: TRBV15
d_gene: TRBD1
j_gene: TRBJ1-3
CDR3nt: TGTGCCACCACCCCGGACAGGTCGATCTCTGGAAACACCATATATTTT
CDR3aa: CATTPDRSISGNTIYF

abundance: .
v_gene: TRBV6-5
d_gene: .
j_gene: TRBJ2-1
CDR3nt: TGTGCCAGCAGTTACTCGAGCTTCATTGAGCAGTTCTTC
CDR3aa: CASSYSSFIEQFF

abundance: .
v_gene: TRBV28
d_gene: TRBD1
j_gene: TRBJ1-2
CDR3nt: TGTGCCAGCAGTCAATTTCGGGTCGACAGGGCAGACTATGGCTACACCTTC
CDR3aa: CASSQFRVDRADYGYTF

abundance: .
v_gene: TRBV30
d_gene: .
j_gene: TRBJ2-7
CDR3nt: TGTGCCTGGGGGGCCGCCTACGAGCAGTACTTC
CDR3aa: CAWGAAYEQYF

abundance: .
v_gene: TRBV7-8
d_gene: .
j_gene: TRBJ2-4
CDR3nt: TGTGCCAGCAGCTTGGAGACCCGCCGCGGGGAAAACATTCAGTACTTC
CDR3aa: CASSLETRRGENIQYF

abundance: .
v_gene: TRBV2
d_gene: .
j_gene: TRBJ1-1
CDR3nt: TGTGCCAGCAGTGTCGGGGGGTTAAGTACTGAAGCTTTCTTT
CDR3aa: CASSVGGLSTEAFF

abundance: .
v_gene: TRBV2
d_gene: TRBD1
j_gene: TRBJ2-7
CDR3nt: TGTGCCAGCAGTGTTTCCGGGACAGGCAACGAGCAGTACTTC
CDR3aa: CASSVSGTGNEQYF

abundance: .
v_gene: TRBV5-1
d_gene: .
j_gene: TRBJ1-3
CDR3nt: TGCGCCAGCAGCTTGGGCGTTGGAAACACCATATATTTT
CDR3aa: CASSLGVGNTIYF

abundance: .
v_gene: TRBV19
d_gene: .
j_gene: TRBJ2-3
CDR3nt: TGTGCCAGTAGTATGAGGGGGACAAAAGGAGGAGTGGTCAGAGATACGCAGTATTTT
CDR3aa: CASSMRGTKGGVVRDTQYF

abundance: few
v_gene: TRBV30
d_gene: .
j_gene: TRBJ2-7
CDR3nt: TGTGCCTGGAGGGGGGGACTGTCCTTTACCTACGAGCAGTACTTC
CDR3aa: CAWRGGLSFTYEQYF

abundance: .
v_gene: TRBV14
d_gene: .
j_gene: TRBJ2-1
CDR3nt: TGTGCCAGCAGCCAAAGAGAATCTGGGCAGTTCTTC
CDR3aa: CASSQRESGQFF

abundance: few
v_gene: TRBV5-5
d_gene: .
j_gene: TRBJ1-2
CDR3nt: TGTGCCAGCAGCTACCGGGAGTATGGCTACACCTTC
CDR3aa: CASSYREYGYTF

abundance: .
v_gene: TRBV12-3/TRBV12-4
d_gene: .
j_gene: TRBJ2-7
CDR3nt: TGTGCCAGCACGCATTACTCAGGCTACGAGCAGTACTTC
CDR3aa: CASTHYSGYEQYF

abundance: .
v_gene: TRBV5-1
d_gene: TRBD1
j_gene: TRBJ1-1
CDR3nt: TGCGCCAGCAGCCCTCGACAGGGCTATGGCACTGAAGCTTTCTTT
CDR3aa: CASSPRQGYGTEAFF

abundance: .
v_gene: TRBV6-2/TRBV6-3
d_gene: TRBD2
j_gene: TRBJ2-7
CDR3nt: TGTGCCAGCAGTTCTAGCGGGAGATCGGGCGAGCAGTACTTC
CDR3aa: CASSSSGRSGEQYF

abundance: .
v_gene: TRBV27
d_gene: .
j_gene: TRBJ1-1
CDR3nt: TGTGCCAGCAGTAAGGGGTATGGGGCGGAAGGCATGAACACTGAAGCTTTCTTT
CDR3aa: CASSKGYGAEGMNTEAFF

abundance: .
v_gene: TRBV9
d_gene: .
j_gene: TRBJ1-1
CDR3nt: TGTGCCAGCAGCGTAGGCTCATTCGGGGGATTATCGACTGAAGCTTTCTTT
CDR3aa: CASSVGSFGGLSTEAFF